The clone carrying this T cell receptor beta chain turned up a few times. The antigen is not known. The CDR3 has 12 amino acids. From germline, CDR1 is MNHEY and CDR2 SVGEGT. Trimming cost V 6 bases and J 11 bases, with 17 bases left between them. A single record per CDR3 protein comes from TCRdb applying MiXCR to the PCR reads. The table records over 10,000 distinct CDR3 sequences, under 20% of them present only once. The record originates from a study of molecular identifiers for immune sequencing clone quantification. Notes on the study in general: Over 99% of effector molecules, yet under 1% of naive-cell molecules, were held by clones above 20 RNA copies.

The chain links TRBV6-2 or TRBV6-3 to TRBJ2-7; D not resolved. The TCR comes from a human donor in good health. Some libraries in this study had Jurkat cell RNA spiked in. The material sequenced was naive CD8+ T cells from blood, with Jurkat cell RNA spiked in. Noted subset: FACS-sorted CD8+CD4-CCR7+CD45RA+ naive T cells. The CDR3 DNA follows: TGTGCCAGCAGCGACCGGGCCCTCCCGAAGTACTTC. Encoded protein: CASSDRALPKYF.